One T cell receptor beta chain is described in this entry. TCRdb's copy holds only in-frame clones and misses some; the assay was immunoSEQ multiplex PCR. The sample comprises about 120,000 clones, 90% of which are singletons, and approximately 1.9% rests with the top ten. The germline V gene encodes CDR1 LGHNA and CDR2 YSLEER. V lost 11 bases and J 6 bases, leaving 20 bases between the germline ends. CDR3 length: 15 amino acids. The data derive from a study of blood T cell repertoires in COVID-19. V is TRBV4-3 and J is TRBJ1-6, with a possible D match to TRBD1 (6 bases). The source is a human donor with active COVID-19. The donor label of this sample is uncertain. The sequenced sample consisted of peripheral blood. This CDR3 reads CAPRRQGGGNSPLHF. The CDR3 DNA sequence: TGCGCCCCCCGCCGCCAGGGAGGGGGTAATTCACCCCTCCACTTT.